This T cell receptor beta chain is drawn from a study of blood T cell repertoires in COVID-19 (dated by TCRdb to the early 2020s). Some background on the complete study: Collaborator samples came from the United States, Italy and Spain and covered acute and convalescent phases of COVID-19. Where available, HLA class I and class II types were taken from metadata supplied by the sample provider and were not determined by assay-based typing. Deeply sampled blood TCRbeta repertoires from subjects exposed to, actively infected with, or recovered from COVID-19 were included in the dataset. The samples were drawn from the first 160 participants of the ongoing ImmuneRACE study and from 950 to 1,500 subjects provided by 6 global collaborators. The material from the prospective study consisted of cDNA or gDNA derived from T cells, B-cell-depleted T cells, or PBMCs. The sample metadata nearly always contained a de-identified subject ID, COVID-19 status, age in years and sex. The repertoires were released in a freely available public database intended as a resource for research on the immune response to SARS-CoV-2. The study at large found these results: Clinical and demographic metadata were provided uncurated, with the amount varying by source and participant.

As regards this clone: The specificity of this receptor is unknown. No clone much larger than this one lies a single base away; base qualities are absent.

Each collaborating institution followed its own protocols to collect whole blood in K2EDTA tubes. Collaborator samples were shipped for TCRbeta analysis as frozen whole blood, isolated PBMCs, or DNA extracted from either sample type. TCRbeta CDR3 regions were amplified from genomic DNA by means of the immunoSEQ Assay, a bias-controlled multiplex PCR. In the paper's pipeline: The number of nucleated cells in each sample was estimated by amplification of reference gene primers within the assay. Sequence reads were collapsed and filtered to measure the absolute abundance of every unique TCRbeta CDR3 rearrangement. Productive Simpson clonality was computed per sample as the square root of Simpson's diversity index over productive rearrangements. In TCRdb, the immuneACCESS table is reduced to in-frame sequences with V and J assigned. These tables do not hold every clone; where another copy was compared, an unresolved V gene accounts for under half, and the others remain unexplained. That table is the source of V, J and clone size, and D and trimming were worked out from the DNA. The sample table contains 170,000 or so clones; only one count was recorded for around 87% of them. The ten largest make up less than 3% of the sample.

The sequencing input was peripheral blood. The receptor's source is a man aged 35 to 55 with active or convalescent COVID-19.

Here is the DNA: TGTGCCAGCAGCCAAGAAGGTGACAAAGAAGAAAAACTGTTTTTT. Protein translation: CASSQEGDKEEKLFF. The V gene is TRBV3-1 (or the pseudogene TRBV3-2) and the J gene is TRBJ1-4; there is no confident call for the D gene. The CDR3 spans 15 residues, from the cysteine through the phenylalanine. The sequence is cut down to CDR3 DNA, 45 bases in frame from base 1. V lost 0 bases and J lost 8 bases; the stretch between them is 13 bases long. Looking up the germline V gene (reference sequence) yields CDR1 LGHDT and CDR2 YNNKEL.